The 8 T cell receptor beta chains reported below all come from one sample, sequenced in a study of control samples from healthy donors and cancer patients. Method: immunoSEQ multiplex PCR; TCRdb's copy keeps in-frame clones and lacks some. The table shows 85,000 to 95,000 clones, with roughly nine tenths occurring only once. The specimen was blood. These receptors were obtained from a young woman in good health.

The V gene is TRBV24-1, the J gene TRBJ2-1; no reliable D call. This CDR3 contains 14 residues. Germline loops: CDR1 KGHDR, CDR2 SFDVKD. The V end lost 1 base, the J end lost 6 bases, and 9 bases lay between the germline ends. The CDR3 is CATSDLVRGNEQFF. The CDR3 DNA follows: TGTGCCACCAGTGATTTAGTAAGAGGCAATGAGCAGTTCTTC.

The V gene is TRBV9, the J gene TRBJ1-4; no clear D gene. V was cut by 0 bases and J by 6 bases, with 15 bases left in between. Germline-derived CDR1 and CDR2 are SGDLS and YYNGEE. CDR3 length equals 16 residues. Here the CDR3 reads CASSVDTLPNDEKLFF. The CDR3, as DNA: TGTGCCAGCAGCGTAGATACACTACCCAACGATGAAAAACTGTTTTTT.

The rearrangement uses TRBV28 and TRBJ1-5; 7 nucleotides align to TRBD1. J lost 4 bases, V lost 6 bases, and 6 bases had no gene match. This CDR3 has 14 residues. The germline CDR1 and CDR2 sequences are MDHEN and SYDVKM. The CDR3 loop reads CASSRGQLNQPQHF. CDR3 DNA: TGTGCCAGCAGCCGGGGACAGCTTAATCAGCCCCAGCATTTT.

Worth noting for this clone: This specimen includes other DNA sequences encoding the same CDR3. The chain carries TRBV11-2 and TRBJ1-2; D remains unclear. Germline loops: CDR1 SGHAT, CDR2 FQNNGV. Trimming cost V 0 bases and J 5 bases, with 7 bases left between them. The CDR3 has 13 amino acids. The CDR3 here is CASSLDRGYGYTF. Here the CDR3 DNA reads TGTGCCAGCAGCTTAGACCGTGGTTATGGCTACACCTTC.

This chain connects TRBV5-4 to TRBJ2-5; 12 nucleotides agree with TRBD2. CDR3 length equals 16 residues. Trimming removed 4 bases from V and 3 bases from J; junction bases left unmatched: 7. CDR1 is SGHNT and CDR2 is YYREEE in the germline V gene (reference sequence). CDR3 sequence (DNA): TGTGCCAGCAGCCGCAGACTAGCGGGGGAGAAAGAGACCCAGTACTTC. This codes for CASSRRLAGEKETQYF.

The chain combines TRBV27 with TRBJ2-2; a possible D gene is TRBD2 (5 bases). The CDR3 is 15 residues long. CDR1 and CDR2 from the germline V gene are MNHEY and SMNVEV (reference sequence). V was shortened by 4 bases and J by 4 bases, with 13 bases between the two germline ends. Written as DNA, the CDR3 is TGTGCCAGCAGTTCCCCCCCTCGGGGCACCGGGGAGCTGTTTTTT. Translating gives CASSSPPRGTGELFF.

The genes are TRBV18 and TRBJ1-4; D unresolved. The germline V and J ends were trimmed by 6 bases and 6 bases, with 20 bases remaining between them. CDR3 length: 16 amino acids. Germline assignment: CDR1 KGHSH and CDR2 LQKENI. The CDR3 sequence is CASSSGRAPGDEKLFF. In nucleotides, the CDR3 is TGTGCCAGCTCTTCTGGGCGAGCCCCCGGGGATGAAAAACTGTTTTTT.

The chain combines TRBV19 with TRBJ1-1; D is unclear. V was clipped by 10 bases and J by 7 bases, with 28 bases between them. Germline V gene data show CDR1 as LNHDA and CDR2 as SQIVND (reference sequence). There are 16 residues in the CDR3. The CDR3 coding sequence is TGTGCCACCCCTCCCCAGGTCGGGAGAACACCTCTTGAAGCTTTCTTT. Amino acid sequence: CATPPQVGRTPLEAFF.